The source of this T cell receptor beta chain is a study of T cells after yellow fever vaccination. Study outcomes and limitations: Reappearing after the booster were most of the clones from primary vaccination (roughly 96% CD4, approximately 86% CD8). The bulk population could contribute abundant contaminating clonotypes to FACS-sorted repertoires. Few clonotypes appeared in both CD4 and CD8 compartments.

This clonotype was observed a handful of times. The antigen remains undetermined. Germline assignment: CDR1 MNHEY and CDR2 SVGEGT. This CDR3 region has 14 residues. V dropped 0 bases and J dropped 4 bases, with 9 bases sitting between them. Generation of TCR cDNA used 5'RACE template switching (which added a universal primer site and UMIs). TCRdb re-called the 5' RACE reads through MiXCR, storing one row per CDR3 protein. The data contain hundreds of thousands of distinct CDR3 sequences, 21% of them seen just once; the ten biggest clones take up around 17%. The clonotype originates from a young man who received the YFV17D yellow fever vaccine. The V and J genes are TRBV6-2 or TRBV6-3 and TRBJ1-2; D is undetermined. Specimen: PBMCs, collected less than 25 days after the first yellow fever vaccination. The CDR3, as DNA: TGTGCCAGCAGTTACTCGAGACACCTCTATGGCTACACCTTC. This sequence encodes CASSYSRHLYGYTF.